This T cell receptor (beta chain) was observed in a study of identical twins. The study, taken as a whole, reports: When twins shared out-of-frame alpha sequences, those sequences had excess low generation probability.

Looked up from germline, CDR1 is SQVTM and CDR2 is ANQGSEA. This CDR3 spans 10 amino acids. The V segment lost 7 bases and the J segment 6 bases; nucleotides outside the gene matches: 2. TCRdb processed the 5' RACE reads anew with MiXCR; each CDR3 protein has one entry. The repertoire holds 650,000 to 750,000 distinct CDR3 sequences, 21% seen once, with around 4.4% in the top ten. A note on this clonotype: Antigen specificity is unknown.

This same sample was also taken into another study, of T cells expressing NK-cell markers.

Material: PBMCs. This sequence originates from a woman aged 18-29 years in good health. The chain uses TRBV29-1 and TRBJ1-2; 7 positions match TRBD1. CDR3 coding DNA: TGCAGCGCCCAGGGGGATGGCTACACCTTC. The encoded protein is CSAQGDGYTF. Drawing the rest from reference TRBV29-1 and TRBJ1-2, the complete variable domain is SAVISQKPSRDICQRGTSLTIQCQVDSQVTMMFWYRQQPGQSLTLIATANQGSEATYESGFVIDKFPISRPNLTFSTLTVSNMSPEDSSIYLCSAQGDGYTFGSGTRLTVV.